This T cell receptor (beta chain) was found in a study of cytomegalovirus exposure and HLA in healthy donors. Study at large: Early released data comprised tens of millions of unique TCRs from HLA-typed donors.

General study results and limits: As immune exposure information, only CMV serostatus was available. Researchers catalogued around 150 TCR beta chains as cytomegalovirus-associated.

A note on this clone: The target antigen is unknown.

Amplification used 60 Vbeta primers and 13 Jbeta primers. The repertoire was sequenced with immunoSEQ multiplex PCR; TCRdb's copy has only in-frame clones and lacks some. The data hold under 150,000 clones, with 75% to 80% observed a single time. The CDR3 runs 18 residues. V trimming: 4 bases; J trimming: 4 bases; junction bases outside the gene matches: 16. The V gene's germline CDR1 is SEHNR and CDR2 FQNEAQ (reference sequence). The chain carries TRBV7-9 and TRBJ2-7, with TRBD2 identical over 10 bases. What was sequenced was PBMCs. The source is a young man in good health and CMV-seronegative. CDR3 protein: CASSSTSLRAGGWYEQYF. As DNA, the CDR3 is TGTGCCAGCAGCTCAACCTCTTTAAGAGCGGGAGGGTGGTACGAGCAGTACTTC.